One TCR beta chain is described in this entry. Its target is not known. The same CDR3 arises from other DNA sequences in this sample as well. This CDR3 has 14 residues. V lost 1 base and J 3 bases, leaving 9 bases between the germline ends. Looked up from germline, CDR1 is LNHDA and CDR2 is SQIVND (reference sequence). The data were produced by immunoSEQ multiplex PCR, yet TCRdb's version contains in-frame clones alone and is incomplete. The repertoire has about 2.3 million clones, around 90% of them found once; the top ten carry 0.3% to 0.4%. This entry is derived from a study of shared clonotypes between healthy human individuals. Study-wide background: Three plates were used per donor for CD4 naive, three for CD4 memory, two for CD8 naive and one for CD8 memory. Regarding the study as a whole: Clonotypes shared by all four donors outscored non-shared clonotypes in generation probability. Across subsets, estimated richness was generally greater for naive than for memory populations.

There were no recent acute infections or vaccinations among the donors, who were healthy HIV-negative adults. The sequenced sample was naive CD4+ T cells from PBMCs. As for subset: CD45RA+ positively selected. The chain recombines TRBV19 with TRBJ1-2, with TRBD1 as a possible D gene (5 bases). The TCR originated in a man between 18 and 29 years old in good health. Some clones in this sample may be carry-over from other donors' samples. The CDR3 protein is CASSIGGRDYGYTF. In DNA form, the CDR3 reads TGTGCCAGTAGTATAGGGGGCCGGGACTATGGCTACACCTTC.